This TCR beta chain was sequenced during a study of T cell responses to AZD1222 COVID-19 vaccine. V lost 1 base, J lost 2 bases, and 9 bases lay in between. Germline V gene data show CDR1 as SGHNT and CDR2 as YYREEE (reference sequence). This CDR3 has 14 residues. Sequenced by immunoSEQ multiplex PCR; TCRdb stores in-frame clones only, minus some. Here the sample spans about 180,000 clones, 88% being singletons. This TCR was recovered from an adult in good health. This chain joins TRBV5-4 and TRBJ1-2; D gene ambiguous. Specimen: peripheral blood, collected on day 0 of AZD1222 vaccination. The CDR3 protein is CASSLLSGNYGYTF. CDR3 bases: TGTGCCAGCAGCTTGCTTTCTGGGAACTATGGCTACACCTTC. The whole variable domain, filled in from reference TRBV5-4 and TRBJ1-2, reads ETGVTQSPTHLIKTRGQQVTLRCSSQSGHNTVSWYQQALGQGPQFIFQYYREEENGRGNFPPRFSGLQFPNYSSELNVNALELDDSALYLCASSLLSGNYGYTFGSGTRLTVV.